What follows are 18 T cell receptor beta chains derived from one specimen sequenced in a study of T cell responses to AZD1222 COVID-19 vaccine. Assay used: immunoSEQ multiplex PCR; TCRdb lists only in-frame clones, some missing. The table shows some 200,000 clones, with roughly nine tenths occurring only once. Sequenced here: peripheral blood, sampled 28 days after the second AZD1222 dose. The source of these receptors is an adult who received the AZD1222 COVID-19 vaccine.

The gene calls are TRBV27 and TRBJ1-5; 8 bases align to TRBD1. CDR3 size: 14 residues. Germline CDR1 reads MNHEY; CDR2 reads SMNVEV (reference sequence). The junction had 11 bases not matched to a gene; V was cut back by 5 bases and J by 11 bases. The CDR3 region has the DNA TGTGCCAGCAGTCGAGGACAGGGACGGTTGGCCCAGCATTTT. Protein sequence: CASSRGQGRLAQHF.

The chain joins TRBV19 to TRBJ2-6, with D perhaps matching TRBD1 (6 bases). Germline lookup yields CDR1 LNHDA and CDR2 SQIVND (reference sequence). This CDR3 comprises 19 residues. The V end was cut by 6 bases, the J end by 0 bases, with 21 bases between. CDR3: CASSPLVDRDFSGANVLTF. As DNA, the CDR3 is TGTGCCAGTAGCCCCCTCGTGGACAGAGATTTCTCTGGGGCCAACGTCCTGACTTTC.

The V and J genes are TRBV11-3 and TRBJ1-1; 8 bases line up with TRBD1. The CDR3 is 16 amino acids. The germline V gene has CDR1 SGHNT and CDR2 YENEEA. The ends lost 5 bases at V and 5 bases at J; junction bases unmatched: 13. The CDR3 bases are TGTGCCAGCAGCCCCCAGGACAGGGAACGAAAGACTGAAGCTTTCTTT. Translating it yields CASSPQDRERKTEAFF.

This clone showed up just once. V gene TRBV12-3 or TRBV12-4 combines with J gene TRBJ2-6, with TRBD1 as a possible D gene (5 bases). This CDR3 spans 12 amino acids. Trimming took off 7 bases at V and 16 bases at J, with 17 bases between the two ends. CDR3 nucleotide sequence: TGTGCCAGCATTATGGGGCAGGGATTTCTGACTTTC. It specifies CASIMGQGFLTF.

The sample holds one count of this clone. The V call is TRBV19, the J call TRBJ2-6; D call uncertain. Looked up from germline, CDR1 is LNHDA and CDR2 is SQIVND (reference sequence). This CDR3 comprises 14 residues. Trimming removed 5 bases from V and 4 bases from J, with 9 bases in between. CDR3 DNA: TGTGCCAGTAGTTCAGGTTACGGGGCCAACGTCCTGACTTTC. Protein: CASSSGYGANVLTF.

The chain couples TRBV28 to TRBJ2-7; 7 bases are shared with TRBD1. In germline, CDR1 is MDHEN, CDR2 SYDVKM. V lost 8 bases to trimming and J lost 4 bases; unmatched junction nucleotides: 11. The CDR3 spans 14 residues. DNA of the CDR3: TGTGCCAGCCAGCTCGACAGGGCTCCTTACGAGCAGTACTTC. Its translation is CASQLDRAPYEQYF. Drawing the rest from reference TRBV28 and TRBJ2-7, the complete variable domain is DVKVTQSSRYLVKRTGEKVFLECVQDMDHENMFWYRQDPGLGLRLIYFSYDVKMKEKGDIPEGYSVSREKKERFSLILESASTNQTSMYLCASQLDRAPYEQYFGPGTRLTVT.

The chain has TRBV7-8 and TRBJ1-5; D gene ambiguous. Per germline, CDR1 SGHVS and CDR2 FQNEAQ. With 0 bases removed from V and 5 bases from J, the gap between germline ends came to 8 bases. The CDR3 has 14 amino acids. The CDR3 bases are TGTGCCAGCAGCTTAGCAGGGAGGTATCAGCCCCAGCATTTT. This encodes CASSLAGRYQPQHF.

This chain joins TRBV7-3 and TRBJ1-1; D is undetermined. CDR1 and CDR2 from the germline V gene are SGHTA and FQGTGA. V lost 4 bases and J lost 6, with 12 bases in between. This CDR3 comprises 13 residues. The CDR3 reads CASSYDPTPEAFF. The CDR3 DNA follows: TGTGCCAGCAGCTACGACCCCACTCCTGAAGCTTTCTTT.

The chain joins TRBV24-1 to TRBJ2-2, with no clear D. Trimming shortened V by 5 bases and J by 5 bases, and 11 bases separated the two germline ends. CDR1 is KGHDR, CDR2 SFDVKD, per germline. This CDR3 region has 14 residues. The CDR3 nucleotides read TGTGCCACCAGTGGTGACCTCCGGACCGGGGAGCTGTTTTTT. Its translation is CATSGDLRTGELFF.

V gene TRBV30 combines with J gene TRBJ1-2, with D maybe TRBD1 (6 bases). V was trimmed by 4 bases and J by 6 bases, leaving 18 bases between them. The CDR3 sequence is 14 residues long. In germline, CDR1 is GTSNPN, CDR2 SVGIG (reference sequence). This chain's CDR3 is CAWKFAGGADGYTF. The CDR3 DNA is TGTGCCTGGAAATTTGCGGGGGGCGCAGATGGCTACACCTTC.

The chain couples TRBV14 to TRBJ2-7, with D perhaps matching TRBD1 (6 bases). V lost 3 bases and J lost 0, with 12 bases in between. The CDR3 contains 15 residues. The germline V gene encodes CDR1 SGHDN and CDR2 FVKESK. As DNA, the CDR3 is TGTGCCAGCAGCCAGCGGACAGTTCCCTCCTACGAGCAGTACTTC. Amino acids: CASSQRTVPSYEQYF.

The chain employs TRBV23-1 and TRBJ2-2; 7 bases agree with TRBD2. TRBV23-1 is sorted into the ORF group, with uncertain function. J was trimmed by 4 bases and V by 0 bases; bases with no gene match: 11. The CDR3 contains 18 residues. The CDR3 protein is CASSQSRLAVDLTGELFF. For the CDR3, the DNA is TGCGCCAGCAGTCAATCACGACTAGCCGTTGATCTCACCGGGGAGCTGTTTTTT.

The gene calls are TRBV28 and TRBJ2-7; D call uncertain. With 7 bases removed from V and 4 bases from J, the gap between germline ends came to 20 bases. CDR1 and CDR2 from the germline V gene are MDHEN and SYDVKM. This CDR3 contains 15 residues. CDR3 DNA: TGTGCCAGCACTACCATCACGGCAGGAGAGTACGAGCAGTACTTC. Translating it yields CASTTITAGEYEQYF.

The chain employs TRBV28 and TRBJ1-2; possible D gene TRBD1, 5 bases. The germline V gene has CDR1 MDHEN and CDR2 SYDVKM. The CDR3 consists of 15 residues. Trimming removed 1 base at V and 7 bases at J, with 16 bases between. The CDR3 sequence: CASSLSGRESVGYTF. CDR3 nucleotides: TGTGCCAGCAGTTTATCAGGCAGGGAATCGGTTGGCTACACCTTC.

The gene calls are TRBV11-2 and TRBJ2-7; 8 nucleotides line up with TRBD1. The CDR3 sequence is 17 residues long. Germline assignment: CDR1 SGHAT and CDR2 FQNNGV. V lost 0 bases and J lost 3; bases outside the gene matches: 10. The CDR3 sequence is CASSLDAGRGRIYEQYF. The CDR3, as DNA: TGTGCCAGCAGCTTAGATGCGGGCAGGGGGCGGATCTACGAGCAGTACTTC.

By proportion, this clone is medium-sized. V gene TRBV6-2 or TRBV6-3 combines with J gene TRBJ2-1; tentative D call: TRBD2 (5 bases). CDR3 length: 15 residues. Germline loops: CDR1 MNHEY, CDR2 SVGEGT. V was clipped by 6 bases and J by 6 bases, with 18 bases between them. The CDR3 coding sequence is TGTGCCAGCAGCTATCGGGCGGTAGCGACCAATGAGCAGTTCTTC. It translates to CASSYRAVATNEQFF.

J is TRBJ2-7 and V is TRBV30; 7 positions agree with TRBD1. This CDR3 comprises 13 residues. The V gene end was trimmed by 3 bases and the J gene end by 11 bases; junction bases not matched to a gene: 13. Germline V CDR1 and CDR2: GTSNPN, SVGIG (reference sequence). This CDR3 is CAWRGDRQGAEYF. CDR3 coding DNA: TGTGCCTGGAGAGGAGATCGACAGGGCGCGGAGTACTTC. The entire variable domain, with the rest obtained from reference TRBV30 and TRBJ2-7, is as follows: SQTIHQWPATLVQPVGSPLSLECTVEGTSNPNLYWYRQAAGRGLQLLFYSVGIGQISSEVPQNLSASRPQDRQFILSSKKLLLSDSGFYLCAWRGDRQGAEYFGPGTRLTVT.

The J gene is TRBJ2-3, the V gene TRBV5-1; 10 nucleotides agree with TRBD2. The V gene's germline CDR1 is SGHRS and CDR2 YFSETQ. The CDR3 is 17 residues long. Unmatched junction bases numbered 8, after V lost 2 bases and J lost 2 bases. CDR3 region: CASSLVSGRSNTDTQYF. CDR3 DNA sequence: TGCGCCAGCAGCTTAGTTAGCGGGAGGTCTAACACAGATACGCAGTATTTT.